What follows describes a single T cell receptor (beta chain). The sample belongs to a study of T cell repertoires in aging, cancer and after chemotherapy. TCR beta rearrangements were amplified from peripheral blood genomic DNA. CDR3 length: 12 amino acids. In germline, CDR1 is SGHRS, CDR2 YFSETQ. Trimming pared 0 bases from V and 5 bases from J, leaving 5 bases between. A mixed TRB-A/B primer pool amplified rearranged TRB by multiplex touch-down PCR. TCRdb ran MiXCR on the multiplex PCR reads and lists one entry per CDR3 protein. The profile shows several thousand distinct CDR3 sequences, 21% of them singletons.

The rearrangement uses TRBV5-1 and TRBJ1-2; no clear D. Input material: blood. This sequence was found in a human donor with a blood cancer. The CDR3 reads CASSLDGYGYTF. The CDR3 DNA reads TGCGCCAGCAGCTTGGACGGTTATGGCTACACCTTC.